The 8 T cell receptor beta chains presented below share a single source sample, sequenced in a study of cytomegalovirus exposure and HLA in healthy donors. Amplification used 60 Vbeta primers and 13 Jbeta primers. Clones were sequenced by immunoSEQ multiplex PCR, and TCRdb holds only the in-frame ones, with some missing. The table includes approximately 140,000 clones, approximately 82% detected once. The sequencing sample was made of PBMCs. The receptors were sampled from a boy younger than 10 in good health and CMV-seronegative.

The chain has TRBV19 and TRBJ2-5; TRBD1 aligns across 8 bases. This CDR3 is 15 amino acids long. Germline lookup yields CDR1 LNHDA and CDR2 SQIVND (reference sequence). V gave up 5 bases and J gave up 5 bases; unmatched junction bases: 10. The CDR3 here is CASSPGQGWGETQYF. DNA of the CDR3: TGTGCCAGTAGTCCTGGACAGGGCTGGGGGGAGACCCAGTACTTC. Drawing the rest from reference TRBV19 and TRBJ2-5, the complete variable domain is DGGITQSPKYLFRKEGQNVTLSCEQNLNHDAMYWYRQDPGQGLRLIYYSQIVNDFQKGDIAEGYSVSREKKESFPLTVTSAQKNPTAFYLCASSPGQGWGETQYFGPGTRLLVL.

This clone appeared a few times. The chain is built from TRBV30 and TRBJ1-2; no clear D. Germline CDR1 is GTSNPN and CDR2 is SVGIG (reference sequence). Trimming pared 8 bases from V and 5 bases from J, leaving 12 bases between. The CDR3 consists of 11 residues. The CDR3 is CARTGKYGYTF. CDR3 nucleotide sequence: TGTGCCCGAACCGGGAAATATGGCTACACCTTC.

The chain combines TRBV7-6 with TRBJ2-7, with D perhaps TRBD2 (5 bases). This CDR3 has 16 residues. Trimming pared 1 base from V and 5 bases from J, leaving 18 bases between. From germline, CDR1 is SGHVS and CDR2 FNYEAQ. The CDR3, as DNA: TGTGCCAGCAGCTTAGGTAGCGCTTTAGGAGGCCACGAGCAGTACTTC. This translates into CASSLGSALGGHEQYF.

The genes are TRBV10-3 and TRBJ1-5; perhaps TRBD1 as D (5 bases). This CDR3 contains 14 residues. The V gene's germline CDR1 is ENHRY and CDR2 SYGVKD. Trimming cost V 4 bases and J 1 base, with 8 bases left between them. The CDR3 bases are TGTGCCATCAGTGGCCAGGGAAGCAATCAGCCCCAGCATTTT. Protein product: CAISGQGSNQPQHF.

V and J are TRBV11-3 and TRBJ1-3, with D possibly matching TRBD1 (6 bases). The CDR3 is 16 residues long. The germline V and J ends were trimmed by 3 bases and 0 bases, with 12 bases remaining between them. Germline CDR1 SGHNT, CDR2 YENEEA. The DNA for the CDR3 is TGTGCCAGCAGCTTGAGAGGACAGATCTCTGGAAACACCATATATTTT. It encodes CASSLRGQISGNTIYF.

CDR3 in amino acids: CASSSPGGLNYGYTF. Here the CDR3 DNA reads TGTGCCAGCAGCTCTCCCGGAGGGCTGAACTATGGCTACACCTTC. V and J are TRBV5-6 and TRBJ1-2; D is unclear. V was trimmed by 3 bases and J by 2 bases, leaving 14 bases between them. The germline V gene has CDR1 SGHDT and CDR2 YYEEEE. This CDR3 has 15 residues. The variable domain in full, with the rest retrieved from reference TRBV5-6 and TRBJ1-2, is DAGVTQSPTHLIKTRGQQVTLRCSPKSGHDTVSWYQQALGQGPQFIFQYYEEEERQRGNFPDRFSGHQFPNYSSELNVNALLLGDSALYLCASSSPGGLNYGYTFGSGTRLTVV.

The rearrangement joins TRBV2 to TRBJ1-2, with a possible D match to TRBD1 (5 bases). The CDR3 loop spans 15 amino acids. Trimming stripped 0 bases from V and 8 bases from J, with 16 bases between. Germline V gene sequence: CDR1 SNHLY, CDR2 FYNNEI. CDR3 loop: CASSEARSGVGGYTF. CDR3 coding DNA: TGTGCCAGCAGTGAAGCCCGATCGGGGGTGGGCGGCTACACCTTC.

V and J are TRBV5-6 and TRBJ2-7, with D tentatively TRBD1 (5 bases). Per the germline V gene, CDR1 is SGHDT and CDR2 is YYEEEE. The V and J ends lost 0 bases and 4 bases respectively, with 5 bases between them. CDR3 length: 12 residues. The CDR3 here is CASSLDRYEQYF. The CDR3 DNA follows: TGTGCCAGCAGCTTGGACAGGTACGAGCAGTACTTC.